This note documents a single T cell receptor beta chain sequence. This specimen belongs to a study of blood T cell repertoires in COVID-19. This CDR3 region has 15 residues. Between the trimmed V and J ends, which lost 1 base and 0 bases, there was a span of 10 bases. From germline, CDR1 is SGHTA and CDR2 FQGNSA. Sequencing used immunoSEQ multiplex PCR; TCRdb keeps in-frame clones, though not all of them. This sample has roughly 140,000 clones, with 79% found just once. The clonotype originates from a man aged 45 to 65 with active or convalescent COVID-19. The J gene is TRBJ2-7, the V gene TRBV7-2; weak D call: TRBD1 (6 bases). Sequencing input: peripheral blood. CDR3 protein: CASSLVQTGSYEQYF. Written as DNA, the CDR3 is TGTGCCAGCAGCTTAGTACAGACAGGCTCCTACGAGCAGTACTTC.